Listed below are T cell receptor beta chains from one sample, sequenced in a study of CD8+ T cells in alopecia areata. Assay: immunoSEQ multiplex PCR; the TCRdb copy retains only in-frame clones and omits some. The sample lists more than 85,000 clones, less than 50% occurring once. What was sequenced was CD4+ T cells sorted from blood. The receptors originated from a human donor with alopecia areata. Both conserved end residues are part of each CDR3. The D gene is left open where the match is weak. Size is stated for part of the rows, as once, few or many counts, or as a class when the clone is expanded.

abundance	j_gene	v_gene	d_gene	CDR3nt	CDR3aa
few	TRBJ2-1	TRBV29-1	NA	TGCAGCGTCGGAAGGACCGGGACCAACAAGGTTGACAATGAGCAGTTCTTC	CSVGRTGTNKVDNEQFF
once	TRBJ2-4	TRBV18	NA	TGTGCCAGCTCACCAGATCAGCGCGGCATTCAGTACTTC	CASSPDQRGIQYF
few	TRBJ1-5	TRBV29-1	NA	TGCAGCGTTTCACAGGCTCCCAATCAGCCCCAGCATTTT	CSVSQAPNQPQHF
few	TRBJ2-5	TRBV2	NA	TGTGCCAGCAGTGTTCGTCAGCAAGAGACCCAGTACTTC	CASSVRQQETQYF
few	TRBJ2-7	TRBV29-1	TRBD1	TGCAGCGTTGAAGAGAGAGGGGGCTCCGAGCAGTACTTC	CSVEERGGSEQYF
NA	TRBJ2-7	TRBV29-1	NA	TGCAGCGTTGATAGGCAGGGCAACGAGCAGTACTTC	CSVDRQGNEQYF
NA	TRBJ2-2	TRBV11-2	NA	TGTGCCAGCAGCCTCCAGAACACCGGGGAGCTGTTTTTT	CASSLQNTGELFF
NA	TRBJ2-1	TRBV29-1	NA	TGCAGCGCCTCGCAGGGGTTGGGGAATGAGCAGTTCTTC	CSASQGLGNEQFF
NA	TRBJ1-1	TRBV29-1	TRBD1	TGCAGCGTTGAGGGACAGGGGAACACTGAAGCTTTCTTT	CSVEGQGNTEAFF
NA	TRBJ1-5	TRBV30	NA	TGTGCCTGGAGTCCGGACAGTGGCCCCAATCAGCCCCAGCATTTT	CAWSPDSGPNQPQHF
NA	TRBJ2-1	TRBV30	NA	TGTGCCTGGAGTGCTTTGGGGGCTAGTGGCAATGAGCAGTTCTTC	CAWSALGASGNEQFF
NA	TRBJ1-5	TRBV14	NA	TGTGCCAGCAGCCAAGGGGGGCCCCAGCATTTT	CASSQGGPQHF
many	TRBJ1-6	TRBV28	TRBD1	TGTGCCAGCAGGCCTTCGACAGGGAATAATTCACCCCTCCACTTT	CASRPSTGNNSPLHF
NA	TRBJ1-1	TRBV25-1	NA	TGTGCCAGCAGTGAAGACAGCCACAGGAACACTGAAGCTTTCTTT	CASSEDSHRNTEAFF
few	TRBJ2-7	TRBV28	NA	TGTGCCAGCAGTTTAAGGGGACCTACCTACGAGCAGTACTTC	CASSLRGPTYEQYF
NA	TRBJ2-7	TRBV30	NA	TGTGCCTGGACCCAAAAGGAGGGGAACGAGCAGTACTTC	CAWTQKEGNEQYF
NA	TRBJ2-7	TRBV28	NA	TGTGCCAGCAGTTATTACTCCTACGAGCAGTACTTC	CASSYYSYEQYF
once	TRBJ1-1	TRBV30	NA	TGTGCCTGGAGTGGCTCGTCGAACACTGAAGCTTTCTTT	CAWSGSSNTEAFF
few	TRBJ2-7	TRBV28	NA	TGTGCCAGCAACTCACCCGGGGGCTCGACCTACGAGCAGTACTTC	CASNSPGGSTYEQYF
NA	TRBJ1-5	TRBV30	NA	TGTGCCTGGAGTCTATCTCCCGGGGGGGCGATTCAGCCCCAGCATTTT	CAWSLSPGGAIQPQHF
NA	TRBJ2-2	TRBV2	TRBD2	TGTGCCAGCAGTAGGGGACTAGCGCGGTCCGGGGAGCTGTTTTTT	CASSRGLARSGELFF
few	TRBJ2-5	TRBV29-1	TRBD2	TGCAGCGTTGGTACTAGCGGGAGTTGGGCGGAGACCCAGTACTTC	CSVGTSGSWAETQYF
few	TRBJ2-3	TRBV29-1	NA	TGCAGCGAGCGGTATACGCAGTATTTT	CSERYTQYF
NA	TRBJ2-5	TRBV30	NA	TGTGCCTGGAGTGCCACTCGGGGGGCAGGACGCGAGACCCAGTACTTC	CAWSATRGAGRETQYF
NA	TRBJ1-4	TRBV29-1	NA	TGCAGCGTTGAAGTCCCAGGTTTGTTGGCTGAAAAACTGTTTTTT	CSVEVPGLLAEKLFF
NA	TRBJ2-3	TRBV29-1	NA	TGCAGCGGCAGGGTGGGGTGGACTAGCACAGATACGCAGTATTTT	CSGRVGWTSTDTQYF
NA	TRBJ2-5	TRBV5-1	TRBD1	TGCGCCAGCAGCTTGGGGACAGGGAGTCGGGAGACCCAGTACTTC	CASSLGTGSRETQYF
NA	TRBJ1-1	TRBV30	TRBD1	TGTGCCTCTTCCGGGACAGGGTGGACTGAAGCTTTCTTT	CASSGTGWTEAFF
few	TRBJ2-3	TRBV29-1	NA	TGCAGCGTAGGCTTGGACGGGAGAGGGACAGATACGCAGTATTTT	CSVGLDGRGTDTQYF
NA	TRBJ2-3	TRBV5-1	NA	TGCGCCAGCAGCTTGGACCGGCCCACAGATACGCAGTATTTT	CASSLDRPTDTQYF
NA	TRBJ1-5	TRBV6-6	NA	TGTGCCAGCAGTTACGGGGGCAATCAGCCCCAGCATTTT	CASSYGGNQPQHF
NA	TRBJ2-7	TRBV2	NA	TGTGCCAGCTGCAGGGCCCGCTACGAGCAGTACTTC	CASCRARYEQYF
NA	TRBJ1-2	TRBV30	NA	TGTGCCTTGGACAGAAACTATGGCTACACCTTC	CALDRNYGYTF
NA	TRBJ2-7	TRBV30	NA	TGTGCCTGGAAATCCGAAGGAGGGGGCTACGAGCAGTACTTC	CAWKSEGGGYEQYF
NA	TRBJ2-5	TRBV29-1	TRBD2	TGCAGCGCCCATGGGGGACTAGCGGGGGTAGAGACCCAGTACTTC	CSAHGGLAGVETQYF
few	TRBJ2-5	TRBV7-2	NA	TGTGCCAGCAGCCCCTGGTCCCAAGAGACCCAGTACTTC	CASSPWSQETQYF
few	TRBJ2-5	TRBV7-9	NA	TGTGCCAGCAGGGGCGCGGGTGAGACCCAGTACTTC	CASRGAGETQYF
NA	TRBJ1-2	TRBV30	NA	TGTGCCTGGAGTGTGCCCGGGGTCGGCTACACCTTC	CAWSVPGVGYTF
few	TRBJ2-1	TRBV29-1	TRBD2	TGCAGCGTTGATAGGGGGCGACTAGCGGGCTACAATGAGCAGTTCTTC	CSVDRGRLAGYNEQFF
once	TRBJ2-7	TRBV20-1	TRBD2	TGCGCCGGGACTAGCGGATACGAGCAGTACTTC	CAGTSGYEQYF
NA	TRBJ1-1	TRBV9	NA	TGTGCCAGCAGCGTGGCAGCCATCATGAACACTGAAGCTTTCTTT	CASSVAAIMNTEAFF
NA	TRBJ2-7	TRBV28	TRBD1	TGTGCCAGCAGTTTACCGACAGGGGATTACGAGCAGTACTTC	CASSLPTGDYEQYF
NA	TRBJ1-5	TRBV30	NA	TGTGCCTGGAGTGCCGGAGATCATCAGCCCCAGCATTTT	CAWSAGDHQPQHF
NA	TRBJ1-4	TRBV29-1	TRBD1	TGCAGCGCTCGGACAGGGGGCGCGACTAATGAAAAACTGTTTTTT	CSARTGGATNEKLFF
NA	TRBJ1-1	TRBV30	NA	TGTGCCTGGAGTGTAAGGTCTGGGACTGAAGCTTTCTTT	CAWSVRSGTEAFF
NA	TRBJ2-1	TRBV29-1	TRBD2	TGCAGCGCAAGACTAGCCAGCGATGAGCAGTTCTTC	CSARLASDEQFF
NA	TRBJ2-7	TRBV7-2	TRBD2	TGTGCCAGCAGCGAGGGACTAGCGGGGGTCTACGAGCAGTACTTC	CASSEGLAGVYEQYF
NA	TRBJ1-1	TRBV28	NA	TGTGCCAGCAGTTCCGAAAAGGGTCGAGGAGCTTTCTTT	CASSSEKGRGAFF
NA	TRBJ2-2	TRBV18	NA	TGTGCCAGCTCAGAGACTTCGAACACCGGGGAGCTGTTTTTT	CASSETSNTGELFF
NA	TRBJ2-3	TRBV4-2	TRBD1	TGTGCCAGCAGCCAAGATTTACAGGGGGCAGCAGATACGCAGTATTTT	CASSQDLQGAADTQYF
few	TRBJ2-4	TRBV4-2	NA	TGTGCCAGCAGCCAATCAGAGGGAGCCAAAAACATTCAGTACTTC	CASSQSEGAKNIQYF
NA	TRBJ1-1	TRBV27	NA	TGTGCCAGCTCGAGGCGGGGCACTGAAGCTTTCTTT	CASSRRGTEAFF
few	TRBJ2-7	TRBV30	NA	TGTGCCTGGAGCGGAAGAGGATCGGGAGCCCGCTACGAGCAGTACTTC	CAWSGRGSGARYEQYF
few	TRBJ2-3	TRBV5-1	TRBD2	TGCGCCAGCAGCTCGAGGACTAGCGGCACAGATACGCAGTATTTT	CASSSRTSGTDTQYF
few	TRBJ1-5	TRBV28	NA	TGTGCCAGCAGTTTAAAGCCCCAGCATTTT	CASSLKPQHF
few	TRBJ2-3	TRBV14	NA	TGTGCCAGCAGCCTTCGAGACCCTGATACGCAGTATTTT	CASSLRDPDTQYF
NA	TRBJ2-1	TRBV2	NA	TGTGCCAGCAGCACGGGCCACCTAGGGGAGCAGTTCTTC	CASSTGHLGEQFF
once	TRBJ1-5	TRBV29-1	NA	TGCAGCGTTGGCAGGCCAAATCAGCCCCAGCATTTT	CSVGRPNQPQHF
NA	TRBJ1-5	TRBV6-5	NA	TGTGCCAGCAGTTACGGGGCAGGGTACAATCAGCCCCAGCATTTT	CASSYGAGYNQPQHF